The 11 T cell receptor beta chains presented below share a single source sample, sequenced in a study of T cells after yellow fever vaccination (dated by TCRdb to the late 2010s). Reading the label with the study, this specimen's treatment or condition is: live attenuated yellow fever vaccine strain. Library generation was performed with 5' RACE. Instrument on record: Illumina NovaSeq 6000. TCRdb reran the public reads through fastp at Q25 and MiXCR, keeping productive beta chains. Every entry covers one CDR3 protein and lists the most common genes and DNA from its rows. The sample records 300,000 to 350,000 distinct CDR3 sequences, 3.5% to 4.5% of which are singletons. Approximately 20% of the sample comes from the top ten. The input for sequencing was PBMCs, taken 15 days after the yellow fever booster vaccination. The source of these receptors is a man between 18 and 35 years old who received the YFV17D yellow fever vaccine.

This clonotype was detected many times. V usage is TRBV28 and J usage is TRBJ2-2, with 8 bases lining up with TRBD1. Losses at the gene ends were 7 bases for V and 5 bases for J; bases not matched to a gene: 12. There are 16 residues in the CDR3. Germline CDR1 reads MDHEN; CDR2 reads SYDVKM. CDR3 DNA sequence: TGTGCCAGCACAACTACAGGGGGAGGTTGGACCGGGGAGCTGTTTTTT. Protein: CASTTTGGGWTGELFF.

This clonotype was recorded at least ten times. This chain connects TRBV12-3 or TRBV12-4 to TRBJ1-5; possibly TRBD1 for D (5 bases). This CDR3 contains 14 residues. The ends were cut back, 1 base at V and 6 bases at J, with 10 bases in the middle. The CDR3 reads CASSLDGGAQPQHF. The CDR3 DNA is TGTGCCAGCAGTTTAGACGGGGGAGCTCAGCCCCAGCATTTT.

The sample holds a few counts of this clonotype. This rearrangement joins TRBV4-1 to TRBJ1-3; tentatively, D is TRBD1 (5 bases). Trimming took off 1 base at V and 4 bases at J, with 11 bases between the two ends. The CDR3 runs to 15 residues. Per germline, CDR1 MGHRA and CDR2 YSYEKL. The CDR3 DNA follows: TGCGCCAGCAGCCAAGCCGGCCACAGGGGAAACACCATATATTTT. Amino acid sequence: CASSQAGHRGNTIYF.

The CDR3 DNA follows: TGTGCCAGCTCCCGAGGGACCGACACAGATACGCAGTATTTT. Translation gives CASSRGTDTDTQYF. The chain links TRBV18 to TRBJ2-3; D might be TRBD1 or TRBD2, each matching 5 bases. The CDR3 extends over 14 amino acids. Trimming took off 6 bases at V and 2 bases at J, with 12 bases between the two ends. Germline V gene sequence: CDR1 KGHSH, CDR2 LQKENI. Full variable domain (missing parts from reference TRBV18 and TRBJ2-3): NAGVMQNPRHLVRRRGQEARLRCSPMKGHSHVYWYRQLPEEGLKFMVYLQKENIIDESGMPKERFSAEFPKEGPSILRIQQVVRGDSAAYFCASSRGTDTDTQYFGPGTRLTVL.

In DNA, the CDR3 is TGTGCCAGCAGTCCTTCTGGGACAGGGGGCGCGGGAAGGGAAAAACTGTTTTTT. Amino acids: CASSPSGTGGAGREKLFF. The chain couples TRBV6-5 to TRBJ1-4, with 12 bases aligning to TRBD1. The CDR3 length is 18 residues. The junction had 15 bases not matched to a gene; V was cut back by 5 bases and J by 8 bases. Germline V CDR1 and CDR2: MNHEY, SVGAGI.

This clonotype occurred many times. This chain uses TRBV6-2 or TRBV6-3 with TRBJ2-7, with D uncertain. Deletions cut 5 bases from V and 7 bases from J, with 21 bases between. The CDR3 spans 15 residues. Germline V lookup: CDR1 MNHEY, CDR2 SVGEGT. CDR3 bases: TGTGCCAGCAGTCTGAGGACGGACCGATTTGGGGAGCAGTACTTC. This sequence encodes CASSLRTDRFGEQYF.

Many counts were recorded for this clonotype. The chain has TRBV5-1 and TRBJ1-3; no clear D. The CDR3 has 17 amino acids. Germline V gives CDR1 SGHRS, CDR2 YFSETQ. V lost 1 base, J lost 0 bases, and 14 bases lay in between. The CDR3 region has the DNA TGCGCCAGCAGCTTGTATGGAGAACTGAGCTCTGGAAACACCATATATTTT. Translation: CASSLYGELSSGNTIYF.

Many counts were recorded for this clonotype. The V call is TRBV29-1, the J call TRBJ1-5, with D tentatively TRBD1 (6 bases). The CDR3 is 13 amino acids. CDR1 is SQVTM and CDR2 is ANQGSEA in the germline V gene. V was cut by 4 bases and J by 3 bases, with 10 bases left in between. CDR3 nucleotides: TGCAGCGTTGTACAGGGCCTCAATCAGCCCCAGCATTTT. It codes for CSVVQGLNQPQHF.

The chain uses TRBV7-3 and TRBJ2-1; D might be TRBD2 (5 bases). Trimming removed 5 bases from V and 1 base from J, with 12 bases in between. The CDR3 sequence is 15 residues long. Germline CDR1 and CDR2: SGHTA and FQGTGA. DNA of the CDR3: TGTGCCAGCAGCCCCCAGCGGTCTTCCTACAATGAGCAGTTCTTC. Translation gives CASSPQRSSYNEQFF.

This clonotype was seen only once. J is TRBJ2-3 and V is TRBV7-2; the match to TRBD2 covers 14 bases. Unmatched junction bases numbered 8, after V lost 5 bases and J lost 7 bases. The CDR3 spans 16 residues. Germline-derived CDR1 and CDR2 are SGHTA and FQGNSA. The CDR3: CASSQGTSGSRYTQYF. In nucleotides, the CDR3 is TGTGCCAGCAGCCAAGGGACTAGCGGGAGCAGATATACGCAGTATTTT.

The sample holds many counts of this clonotype. This chain uses TRBV7-2 with TRBJ1-1, with no clear D. Germline values: CDR1 SGHTA, CDR2 FQGNSA. This CDR3 is 16 amino acids long. Trimming took 0 bases from V and 8 from J, leaving 19 bases between them. CDR3 bases: TGTGCCAGCAGCTTAGCGGAGGCTAAAGCGGCCACGGAAGCTTTCTTT. Translation gives CASSLAEAKAATEAFF.